A single sample is the source of the 7 T cell receptor beta chains below, sequenced in a study of T cell clones after liver transplantation. Data came from immunoSEQ multiplex PCR; TCRdb stores just in-frame clones and leaves some out. The repertoire holds about 75,000 clones, with roughly 80% as singletons. The sample in question was CD4+ T cells from blood, obtained less than 50 months after liver transplant. The receptors derive from a human patient who received a liver transplant. Some T cells could come from the graft donor.

This chain connects TRBV5-5 to TRBJ1-1; TRBD1 is a possible D gene (5 bases). From germline, CDR1 is SGHKS and CDR2 YYEKEE (reference sequence). V dropped 1 base and J dropped 0 bases, with 10 bases sitting between them. The CDR3 has 15 amino acids. The CDR3 spells CASSLFAGMNTEAFF. DNA for the CDR3: TGTGCCAGCAGCTTGTTCGCAGGGATGAACACTGAAGCTTTCTTT.

The V and J genes are TRBV2 and TRBJ2-1; possibly TRBD1 or TRBD2 for D (6 bases each). Deletions cut 8 bases from V and 3 bases from J, with 11 bases between. Germline lookup yields CDR1 SNHLY and CDR2 FYNNEI. CDR3 length: 13 residues. The CDR3 loop reads CASGGLNYNEQFF. The DNA of the CDR3 is TGTGCCAGCGGGGGGCTTAACTACAATGAGCAGTTCTTC.

CDR3 region: CASSQDHTGNGYTF. The CDR3 DNA reads as TGCGCCAGCAGCCAGGACCACACAGGGAATGGCTACACCTTC. This sequence joins TRBV4-3 and TRBJ1-2; tentatively, D is TRBD1 (6 bases). This CDR3 is built from 14 residues. Germline V gives CDR1 LGHNA, CDR2 YSLEER. With 3 bases removed from V and 6 bases from J, the gap between germline ends came to 14 bases.

The rearrangement uses TRBV6-1 and TRBJ1-6; no definite D call. Trimming took 5 bases from V and 8 from J, leaving 16 bases between them. Germline V gene lookup returns CDR1 MNHNS and CDR2 SASEGT. This CDR3 spans 15 amino acids. CDR3 sequence: CASSPRDLRDSPLHF. The CDR3 coding sequence is TGTGCCAGCAGTCCGAGGGATTTGAGGGATTCACCCCTCCACTTT.

CDR3 amino acids: CASSGFGDSLYEQYF. As DNA, the CDR3 is TGTGCCAGCAGTGGATTTGGAGACTCCCTCTACGAGCAGTACTTC. The gene calls are TRBV25-1 and TRBJ2-7; D is uncertain. CDR3 length equals 15 residues. V lost 4 bases to trimming and J lost 3 bases, with 16 bases between them. Germline values: CDR1 MGHDK, CDR2 SYGVNS.

J is TRBJ2-2 and V is TRBV19; TRBD2 matches at 10 bases. Germline V gene lookup returns CDR1 LNHDA and CDR2 SQIVND (reference sequence). CDR3 length: 18 residues. V shed 3 bases, J shed 0 bases, and the junction held 7 bases outside the gene matches. Here the CDR3 DNA reads TGTGCCAGTAGTATGGGGTTAGCGGGGGGTCCGAACACCGGGGAGCTGTTTTTT. This translates into CASSMGLAGGPNTGELFF.

The chain uses TRBV19 and TRBJ1-5; D gene uncertain. This CDR3 comprises 17 residues. Trimming cost V 4 bases and J 1 base, with 17 bases left between them. Germline assignment: CDR1 LNHDA and CDR2 SQIVND (reference sequence). The CDR3 spells CASSKSIIVESNQPQHF. The CDR3 DNA reads TGTGCCAGTAGTAAATCAATCATAGTTGAAAGCAATCAGCCCCAGCATTTT.